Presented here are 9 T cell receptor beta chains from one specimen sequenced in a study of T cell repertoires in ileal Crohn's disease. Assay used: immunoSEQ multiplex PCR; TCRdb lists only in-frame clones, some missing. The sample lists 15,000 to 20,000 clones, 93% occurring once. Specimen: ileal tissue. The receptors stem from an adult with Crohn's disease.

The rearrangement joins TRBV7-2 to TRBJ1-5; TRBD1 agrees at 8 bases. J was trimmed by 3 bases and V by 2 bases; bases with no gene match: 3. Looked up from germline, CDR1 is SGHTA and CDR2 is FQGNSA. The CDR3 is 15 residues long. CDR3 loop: CASSLTGQANQPQHF. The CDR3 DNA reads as TGTGCCAGCAGCTTAACGGGACAGGCCAATCAGCCCCAGCATTTT.

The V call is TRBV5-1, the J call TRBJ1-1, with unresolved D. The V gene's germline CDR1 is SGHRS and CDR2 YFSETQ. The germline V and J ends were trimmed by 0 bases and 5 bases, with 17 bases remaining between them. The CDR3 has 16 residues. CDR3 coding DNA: TGCGCCAGCAGCTTGGCCCGGGGTTCGGGGAGTACTGAAGCTTTCTTT. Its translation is CASSLARGSGSTEAFF.

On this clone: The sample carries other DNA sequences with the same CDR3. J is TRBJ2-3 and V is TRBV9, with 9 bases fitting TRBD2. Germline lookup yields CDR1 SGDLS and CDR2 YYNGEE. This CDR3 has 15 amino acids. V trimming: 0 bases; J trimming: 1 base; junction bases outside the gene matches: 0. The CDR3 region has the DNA TGTGCCAGCAGCGTAGGACTAGCGGGCACAGATACGCAGTATTTT. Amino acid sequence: CASSVGLAGTDTQYF. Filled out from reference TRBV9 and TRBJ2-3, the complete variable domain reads DSGVTQTPKHLITATGQRVTLRCSPRSGDLSVYWYQQSLDQGLQFLIQYYNGEERAKGNILERFSAQQFPDLHSELNLSSLELGDSALYFCASSVGLAGTDTQYFGPGTRLTVL.

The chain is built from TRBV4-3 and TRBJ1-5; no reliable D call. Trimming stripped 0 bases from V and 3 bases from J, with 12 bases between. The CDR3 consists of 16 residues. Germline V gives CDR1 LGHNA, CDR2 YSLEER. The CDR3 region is CASSQEQMESNQPQHF. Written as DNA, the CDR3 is TGCGCCAGCAGCCAAGAACAAATGGAGTCCAATCAGCCCCAGCATTTT.

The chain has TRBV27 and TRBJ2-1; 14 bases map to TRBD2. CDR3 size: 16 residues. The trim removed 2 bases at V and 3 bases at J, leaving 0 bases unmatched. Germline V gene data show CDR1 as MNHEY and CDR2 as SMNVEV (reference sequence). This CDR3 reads CASSLGTSGGYNEQFF. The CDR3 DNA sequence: TGTGCCAGCAGTTTAGGGACTAGCGGGGGCTACAATGAGCAGTTCTTC.

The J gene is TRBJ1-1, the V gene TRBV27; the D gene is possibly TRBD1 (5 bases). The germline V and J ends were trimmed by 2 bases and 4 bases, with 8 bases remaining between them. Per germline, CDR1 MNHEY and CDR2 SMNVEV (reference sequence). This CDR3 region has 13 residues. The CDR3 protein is CASSLRGSTEAFF. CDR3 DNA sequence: TGTGCCAGCAGTTTACGGGGGAGCACTGAAGCTTTCTTT.

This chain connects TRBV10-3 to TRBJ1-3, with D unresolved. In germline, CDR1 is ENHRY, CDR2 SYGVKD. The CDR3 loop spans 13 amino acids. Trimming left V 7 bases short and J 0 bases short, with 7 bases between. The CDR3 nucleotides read TGTGCCATCACAGATCTCTCTGGAAACACCATATATTTT. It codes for CAITDLSGNTIYF.

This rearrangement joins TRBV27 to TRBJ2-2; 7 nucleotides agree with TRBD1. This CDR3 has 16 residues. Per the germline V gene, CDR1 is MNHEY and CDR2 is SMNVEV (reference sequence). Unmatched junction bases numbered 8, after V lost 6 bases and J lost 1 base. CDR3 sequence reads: CASRSPGTVNTGELFF. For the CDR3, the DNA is TGTGCCAGCAGATCCCCCGGGACAGTGAACACCGGGGAGCTGTTTTTT.

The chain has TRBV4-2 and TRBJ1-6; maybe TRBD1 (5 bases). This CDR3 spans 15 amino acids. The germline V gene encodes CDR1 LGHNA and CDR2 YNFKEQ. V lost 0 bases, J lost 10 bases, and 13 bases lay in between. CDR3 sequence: CASSQDPSQGSPLHF. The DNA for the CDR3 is TGTGCCAGCAGCCAAGATCCCTCGCAGGGATCACCCCTCCACTTT.